The 18 T cell receptor beta chains below all came from one sample that was sequenced in a study of T cell responses to AZD1222 COVID-19 vaccine (dated by TCRdb to 2020 to 2023). Taken with the paper, the label for time point translates to: baseline before first vaccination. The sample's treatment or condition label, decoded: meningococcal conjugate vaccine given as trial control. Receptor amplification or capture employed the immunoSEQ multiplex PCR assay. As stored in TCRdb, this immuneACCESS dataset retains in-frame rearrangements with V and J assigned. A fraction of the clones does not appear; measured against another copy, unresolved V genes explain less than half of the discrepancy, and the remainder lacks a known reason. In all, the sample holds 200,000 or so clones, and around 87% of those were seen once. 2.5% to 3% of the sample comes from the top ten. The material sequenced was peripheral blood, taken on day 0 of MenACWY control vaccination. The receptors were sampled from an adult in good health.

V gene TRBV28 combines with J gene TRBJ1-2, with TRBD1 matching 10 bases. The CDR3 runs 15 residues. The germline CDR1 and CDR2 sequences are MDHEN and SYDVKM. With 2 bases clipped from V and 7 bases from J, the junction kept 7 bases outside the gene matches. Here the CDR3 DNA reads TGTGCCAGCAGTTTAATCGGGACAGGGGCGGGTGGCTACACCTTC. This sequence encodes CASSLIGTGAGGYTF.

The chain is built from TRBV27 and TRBJ2-7; no clear D gene. The CDR3 covers 13 residues. CDR1 MNHEY and CDR2 SMNVEV come from the germline V gene (reference sequence). V was clipped by 0 bases and J by 3 bases, with 6 bases between them. CDR3 nucleotide sequence: TGTGCCAGCAGTTTATCAGACGGCTACGAGCAGTACTTC. Protein: CASSLSDGYEQYF.

The table lists this clone with a count of one. This chain joins TRBV14 and TRBJ2-7; D is undetermined. V lost 5 bases and J lost 1, with 24 bases in between. The germline V gene has CDR1 SGHDN and CDR2 FVKESK. The CDR3 is 18 amino acids. The CDR3 DNA reads TGTGCCAGCAGCAAACCGGCCCCCACTAATTTTGGGTCCTACGAGCAGTACTTC. Its protein is CASSKPAPTNFGSYEQYF.

The chain combines TRBV2 with TRBJ2-1, with 7 positions matching TRBD2. The germline gives CDR1 SNHLY, CDR2 FYNNEI. CDR3 length: 13 residues. The V segment lost 5 bases and the J segment 8 bases; nucleotides outside the gene matches: 6. The CDR3 here is CASSRGVKDEQFF. As DNA, the CDR3 is TGTGCCAGCAGTCGGGGGGTTAAAGATGAGCAGTTCTTC.

V gene TRBV7-3 combines with J gene TRBJ2-5; 7 bases match TRBD2. The germline CDR1 and CDR2 sequences are SGHTA and FQGTGA. This CDR3 region has 15 residues. With V trimmed by 0 bases and J by 1 base, 2 bases remained unmatched. The CDR3 region is CASSLTGGSQETQYF. CDR3 sequence (DNA): TGTGCCAGCAGCTTAACGGGCGGGAGCCAAGAGACCCAGTACTTC.

This clone was detected once. The chain uses TRBV9 and TRBJ1-6; D uncertain. The CDR3 has 15 residues. V was trimmed by 3 bases and J by 5 bases, leaving 12 bases between them. Germline CDR1 and CDR2: SGDLS and YYNGEE. DNA of the CDR3: TGTGCCAGCAGCGCAGAAGGACGGGATAATTCACCCCTCCACTTT. This translates into CASSAEGRDNSPLHF.

This clone appeared a single time. The chain carries TRBV3-1 (or the pseudogene TRBV3-2) and TRBJ1-5, with D hard to call. There are 14 residues in the CDR3. The V end was cut by 6 bases, the J end by 2 bases, with 11 bases between. Germline values: CDR1 LGHDT, CDR2 YNNKEL (reference sequence). CDR3 sequence: CASSQSWGNQPQHF. The CDR3 region has the DNA TGTGCCAGCAGTCAAAGTTGGGGCAATCAGCCCCAGCATTTT.

This chain connects TRBV27 to TRBJ2-1; 11 bases map to TRBD2. The CDR3 is made up of 17 amino acids. J was trimmed by 4 bases and V by 0 bases; bases with no gene match: 5. Germline CDR1 reads MNHEY; CDR2 reads SMNVEV (reference sequence). This CDR3 is CASSLSGASGRYNEQFF. The CDR3, as DNA: TGTGCCAGCAGTTTATCTGGGGCTAGCGGGAGGTACAATGAGCAGTTCTTC.

J is TRBJ2-3 and V is TRBV11-2; the D gene is possibly TRBD2 (5 bases). Germline CDR1 and CDR2: SGHAT and FQNNGV. V gave up 5 bases and J gave up 2 bases, with 14 bases separating them. There are 15 residues in the CDR3. CDR3 DNA: TGTGCCAGCAGCGGAGGTCGCGGTATCACAGATACGCAGTATTTT. This translates into CASSGGRGITDTQYF.

The chain combines TRBV27 with TRBJ2-6; 8 bases are shared with TRBD1. Germline lookup yields CDR1 MNHEY and CDR2 SMNVEV (reference sequence). The V gene end was trimmed by 8 bases and the J gene end by 0 bases; junction bases not matched to a gene: 12. The CDR3 has 18 residues. CDR3 bases: TGTGCCAGCCCCCTGGGGAGACAGGGGACCTCTGGGGCCAACGTCCTGACTTTC. Translating it yields CASPLGRQGTSGANVLTF.

The CDR3 region is CASSQAYGYTF. DNA for the CDR3: TGTGCCAGCTCACAGGCCTATGGCTACACCTTC. The rearrangement joins TRBV18 to TRBJ1-2, with D hard to call. Per germline, CDR1 KGHSH and CDR2 LQKENI. V lost 4 bases to trimming and J lost 4 bases, with 4 bases between them. The CDR3 contains 11 residues.

Only one count was recorded for this clone. This rearrangement joins TRBV19 to TRBJ2-3; D may be TRBD1 (5 bases). Trimming cost V 4 bases and J 4 bases, with 9 bases left between them. Germline loops: CDR1 LNHDA, CDR2 SQIVND (reference sequence). The CDR3 extends over 13 amino acids. The CDR3 sequence is CASSKGLADTQYF. The CDR3 nucleotides are TGTGCCAGTAGTAAGGGGCTGGCAGATACGCAGTATTTT. The full variable domain, with the rest looked up from reference TRBV19 and TRBJ2-3, is DGGITQSPKYLFRKEGQNVTLSCEQNLNHDAMYWYRQDPGQGLRLIYYSQIVNDFQKGDIAEGYSVSREKKESFPLTVTSAQKNPTAFYLCASSKGLADTQYFGPGTRLTVL.

The V and J genes are TRBV19 and TRBJ2-1; 10 positions match TRBD2. CDR1 is LNHDA and CDR2 is SQIVND in the germline V gene (reference sequence). The CDR3 loop spans 15 amino acids. The ends lost 6 bases at V and 8 bases at J; junction bases unmatched: 10. Here the CDR3 reads CASSPETSGSDEQFF. CDR3 sequence (DNA): TGTGCCAGTAGCCCCGAGACTAGCGGGTCGGATGAGCAGTTCTTC.

V is TRBV5-1 and J is TRBJ2-1; D assignment may be TRBD1 or TRBD2 (5 bases each). This CDR3 comprises 16 residues. The germline V gene encodes CDR1 SGHRS and CDR2 YFSETQ. V was pared by 7 bases and J by 5 bases, with 22 bases between. The CDR3 spells CASHQEPARGDNEQFF. CDR3 nucleotide sequence: TGCGCCAGCCACCAGGAACCAGCACGAGGGGACAATGAGCAGTTCTTC.

The V call is TRBV30, the J call TRBJ1-5; D ambiguous. Germline CDR1 and CDR2: GTSNPN and SVGIG (reference sequence). CDR3 length equals 13 residues. V gave up 1 base and J gave up 2 bases, with 6 bases separating them. This chain's CDR3 is CAWSGQGNQPQHF. The CDR3 nucleotides read TGTGCCTGGAGTGGGCAGGGCAATCAGCCCCAGCATTTT.

J is TRBJ2-5 and V is TRBV29-1; TRBD2 agrees at 7 bases. The V and J ends lost 7 bases and 1 base, in that order; junction bases with no gene match: 12. Germline CDR1 reads SQVTM; CDR2 reads ANQGSEA. This CDR3 spans 15 amino acids. The CDR3 DNA is TGCAGCGCCAGGTCGGCGGGAGTGGTCCAAGAGACCCAGTACTTC. Residues: CSARSAGVVQETQYF.

This rearrangement joins TRBV27 to TRBJ2-2, with 7 bases matching TRBD1. CDR3 length: 16 amino acids. The germline V gene encodes CDR1 MNHEY and CDR2 SMNVEV (reference sequence). J gave up 11 bases and V 5 bases, and 17 bases lay outside the gene matches. The CDR3 DNA sequence: TGTGCCAGCAGTCGCTGGACAGGTCCAGGCTTAGGAGAGCTGTTTTTT. This codes for CASSRWTGPGLGELFF.

This clone came up a few times. This chain joins TRBV14 and TRBJ1-1; possible D gene TRBD1, 5 bases. V lost 5 bases, J lost 0 bases, and 16 bases lay in between. The CDR3 loop spans 16 amino acids. Germline-derived CDR1 and CDR2 are SGHDN and FVKESK. The CDR3 protein is CASSYGGSIMNTEAFF. In DNA form, the CDR3 reads TGTGCCAGCAGCTATGGGGGTAGCATCATGAACACTGAAGCTTTCTTT.